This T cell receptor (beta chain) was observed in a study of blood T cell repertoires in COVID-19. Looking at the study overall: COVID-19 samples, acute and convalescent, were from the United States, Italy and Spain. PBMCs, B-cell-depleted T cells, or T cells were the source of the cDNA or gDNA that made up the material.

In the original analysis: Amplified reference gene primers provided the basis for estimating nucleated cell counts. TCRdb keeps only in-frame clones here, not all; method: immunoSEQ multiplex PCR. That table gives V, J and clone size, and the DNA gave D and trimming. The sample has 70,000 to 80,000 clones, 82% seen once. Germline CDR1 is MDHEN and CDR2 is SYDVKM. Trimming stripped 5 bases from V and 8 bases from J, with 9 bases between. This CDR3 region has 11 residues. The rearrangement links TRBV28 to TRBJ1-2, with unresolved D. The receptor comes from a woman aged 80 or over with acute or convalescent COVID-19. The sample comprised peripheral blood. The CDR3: CASSTPGGYTF. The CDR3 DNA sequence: TGTGCCAGCAGTACCCCGGGAGGCTACACCTTC.